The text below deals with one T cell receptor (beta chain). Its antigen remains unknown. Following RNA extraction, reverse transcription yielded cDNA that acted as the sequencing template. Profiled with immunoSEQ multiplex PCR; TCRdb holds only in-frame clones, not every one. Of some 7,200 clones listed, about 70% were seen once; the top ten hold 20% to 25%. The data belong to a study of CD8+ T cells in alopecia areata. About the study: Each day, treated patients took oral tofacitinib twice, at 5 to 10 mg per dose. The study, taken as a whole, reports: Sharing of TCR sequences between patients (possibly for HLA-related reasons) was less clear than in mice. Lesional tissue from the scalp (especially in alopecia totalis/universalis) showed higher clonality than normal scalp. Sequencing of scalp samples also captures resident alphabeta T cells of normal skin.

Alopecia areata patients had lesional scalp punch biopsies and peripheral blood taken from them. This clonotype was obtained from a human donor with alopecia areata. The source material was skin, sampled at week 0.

The CDR3 reads CASSLSRVPGANVLTF. The CDR3 DNA sequence: TGTGCCAGCAGCTTATCGCGTGTCCCTGGGGCCAACGTCCTGACTTTC. The rearrangement joins TRBV7-8 to TRBJ2-6; D call uncertain. This CDR3 has 16 residues. The ends were cut back, 2 bases at V and 2 bases at J, with 10 bases in the middle. The V gene's germline CDR1 is SGHVS and CDR2 FQNEAQ.